This entry concerns a single T cell receptor beta chain. Libraries were prepared by immunoSEQ multiplex PCR; TCRdb keeps only in-frame clonotypes and omits some of them. The sample lists about 52,000 clones, over 75% occurring once. Germline V lookup: CDR1 SGHNT, CDR2 YENEEA. CDR3 length: 15 amino acids. The V end was cut by 1 base, the J end by 2 bases, with 11 bases between. This entry is derived from a study of blood T cell repertoires in COVID-19. This clonotype was obtained from a woman older than 75 with COVID-19, enrolled during active disease. The V gene is TRBV11-3, the J gene TRBJ2-5; D perhaps matches TRBD1 (5 bases). The sample consisted of peripheral blood. The DNA of the CDR3 is TGTGCCAGCAGCTTAGGACTGACAGATCAAGAGACCCAGTACTTC. Encoded protein: CASSLGLTDQETQYF.